These 28 T cell receptor beta chains originate from one sample sequenced in a study of early T cells in non-severe SARS-CoV-2 infection. Each CDR3 protein is one row after TCRdb ran MiXCR on the 5' RACE reads. The table lists over 50,000 distinct CDR3 sequences, roughly 10% of them singletons. Sequencing used whole blood. The receptors derive from an adult who was a healthcare worker with PCR-confirmed SARS-CoV-2 infection or an uninfected control (not recorded which).

This rearrangement joins TRBV2 to TRBJ1-4, with a possible D match to TRBD1 (5 bases). The V end lost 9 bases, the J end lost 8 bases, and 19 bases lay between the germline ends. This CDR3 is built from 14 residues. Germline V gives CDR1 SNHLY, CDR2 FYNNEI. The CDR3 region is CASRRQWSGEKLFF. DNA for the CDR3: TGTGCCAGTAGAAGACAGTGGAGTGGGGAAAAACTGTTTTTT.

This clonotype showed up just a few times. V is TRBV11-2 and J is TRBJ2-1; D remains unclear. Trimming removed 7 bases from V and 4 bases from J, with 14 bases in between. The germline CDR1 and CDR2 sequences are SGHAT and FQNNGV. The CDR3 totals 14 residues. CDR3 nucleotides: TGTGCCAGCAACCGGGTATCCGGGTACAATGAGCAGTTCTTC. As protein: CASNRVSGYNEQFF.

This clonotype was counted at least ten times. The J gene is TRBJ1-2, the V gene TRBV30; 7 nucleotides align to TRBD1. Germline-derived CDR1 and CDR2 are GTSNPN and SVGIG (reference sequence). The CDR3 contains 16 residues. V trimming: 1 base; J trimming: 3 bases; junction bases outside the gene matches: 11. CDR3 sequence reads: CAWSAPGGGLDYGYTF. In DNA form, the CDR3 reads TGTGCCTGGAGTGCCCCAGGAGGGGGCTTGGACTATGGCTACACCTTC.

This clonotype was found many times. V and J are TRBV6-5 and TRBJ1-2, with D perhaps matching TRBD1 (5 bases). V dropped 0 bases and J dropped 8 bases, with 16 bases sitting between them. The CDR3 length is 15 residues. Germline V gives CDR1 MNHEY, CDR2 SVGAGI. CDR3 region: CASSYSISGRDGYTF. The CDR3 nucleotides read TGTGCCAGCAGTTACTCGATATCGGGGAGGGACGGCTACACCTTC.

In this sample, this clonotype turned up many times. This chain links TRBV29-1 with TRBJ2-1; 10 nucleotides match TRBD2. Per the germline V gene, CDR1 is SQVTM and CDR2 is ANQGSEA. V lost 7 bases to trimming and J lost 6 bases; unmatched junction nucleotides: 9. This CDR3 region has 14 residues. The CDR3 DNA sequence: TGCAGCGCTGCCCTTAGCGGGGGGCCCAATGAGCAGTTCTTC. Translating it yields CSAALSGGPNEQFF.

This clonotype appeared a few times. The chain joins TRBV5-6 to TRBJ1-6; TRBD1 matches at 8 bases. V gave up 4 bases and J gave up 3 bases; unmatched junction bases: 9. Germline CDR1 SGHDT, CDR2 YYEEEE. There are 17 residues in the CDR3. This CDR3 is CASSSLQGVYYNSPLHF. For the CDR3, the DNA is TGTGCCAGCAGCAGCCTACAGGGGGTGTACTATAATTCACCCCTCCACTTT.

This clonotype was detected ten times or more. This chain joins TRBV10-3 and TRBJ2-2; TRBD2 aligns across 7 bases. J gave up 1 base and V 11 bases, and 13 bases lay outside the gene matches. This CDR3 comprises 16 residues. Germline V gives CDR1 ENHRY, CDR2 SYGVKD. This CDR3 is CAAGDARTGNTGELFF. Here the CDR3 DNA reads TGTGCCGCGGGGGACGCCCGCACCGGGAACACCGGGGAGCTGTTTTTT.

At least ten counts were recorded for this clonotype. The chain employs TRBV5-5 and TRBJ2-7; D assignment may be TRBD1 or TRBD2 (5 bases each). This CDR3 has 14 amino acids. Trimming took 1 base from V and 2 from J, leaving 10 bases between them. From germline, CDR1 is SGHKS and CDR2 YYEKEE (reference sequence). The DNA for the CDR3 is TGTGCCAGCAGCTTGAAAGGGACCCCCTACGAGCAGTACTTC. Translation: CASSLKGTPYEQYF.

The genes are TRBV10-2 and TRBJ2-7; D call uncertain. The germline CDR1 and CDR2 sequences are WSHSY and SAAADI. V lost 8 bases to trimming and J lost 0 bases, with 11 bases between them. The CDR3 is 13 amino acids. The CDR3: CASAGPLSYEQYF. The CDR3 DNA follows: TGCGCCAGCGCCGGGCCCCTCTCCTACGAGCAGTACTTC.

This clonotype came up many times. The chain carries TRBV29-1 and TRBJ2-1, with a weak D call TRBD1 (6 bases). CDR1 and CDR2 from the germline V gene are SQVTM and ANQGSEA. CDR3 length: 16 amino acids. Trimming stripped 6 bases from V and 7 bases from J, with 25 bases between. The CDR3 nucleotides read TGCAGCGTCGGCCCCCGGGACATAAAAGTGGGAAATGAGCAGTTCTTC. It encodes CSVGPRDIKVGNEQFF.

This chain uses TRBV7-9 with TRBJ1-1; TRBD1 might be the D (6 bases). CDR3 length: 15 amino acids. The V end was cut by 3 bases, the J end by 5 bases, with 16 bases between. Looked up from germline, CDR1 is SEHNR and CDR2 is FQNEAQ (reference sequence). Here the CDR3 reads CASSFFTGKGTEAFF. The DNA for the CDR3 is TGTGCCAGCAGCTTTTTTACAGGGAAGGGGACTGAAGCTTTCTTT.

This clonotype has a count of ten or more. This chain links TRBV3-1 with TRBJ2-5; 8 nucleotides align to TRBD2. The germline V gene has CDR1 LGHDT and CDR2 YNNKEL (reference sequence). V trimming: 4 bases; J trimming: 4 bases; junction bases outside the gene matches: 5. The CDR3 loop spans 14 amino acids. The CDR3 region is CASSLSGTRETQYF. DNA for the CDR3: TGTGCCAGCAGCCTCTCCGGGACTAGAGAGACCCAGTACTTC.

The genes are TRBV6-6 and TRBJ1-1; tentatively, D is TRBD1 (6 bases). This CDR3 has 15 amino acids. Trimming stripped 5 bases from V and 5 bases from J, with 18 bases between. Per the germline V gene, CDR1 is MNHNY and CDR2 is SVGAGI (reference sequence). CDR3 in DNA: TGTGCCAGCAGTATCGGAGGGGGAAGGGAGACTGAAGCTTTCTTT. Protein sequence: CASSIGGGRETEAFF.

The chain joins TRBV5-5 to TRBJ2-7; D may match TRBD1 or TRBD2 (6 bases each). CDR1 is SGHKS and CDR2 is YYEKEE in the germline V gene (reference sequence). The ends were cut back, 4 bases at V and 9 bases at J, with 20 bases in the middle. The CDR3 extends over 14 amino acids. CDR3 coding DNA: TGTGCCAGCAGCCCACTGGGGGGCCTAATCGGGCAGTACTTC. Translation gives CASSPLGGLIGQYF. Variable domain in full (rest from reference TRBV5-5 and TRBJ2-7): DAGVTQSPTHLIKTRGQQVTLRCSPISGHKSVSWYQQVLGQGPQFIFQYYEKEERGRGNFPDRFSARQFPNYSSELNVNALLLGDSALYLCASSPLGGLIGQYFGPGTRLTVT.

This clonotype has a single count. The CDR3 spells CASSPGLAGAAINTQYF. The CDR3 nucleotides read TGTGCCAGCAGCCCGGGACTAGCGGGGGCCGCGATCAATACGCAGTATTTT. The chain employs TRBV3-1 and TRBJ2-3, with 14 bases that match TRBD2. The V segment lost 4 bases and the J segment 7 bases; nucleotides outside the gene matches: 10. CDR3 size: 17 residues. The germline CDR1 and CDR2 sequences are LGHDT and YNNKEL (reference sequence).

The CDR3 nucleotides read TGTGCCAGCAGGTCTCAGGCAGGGTCTTACAATGAGCAGTTCTTC. This gives the protein CASRSQAGSYNEQFF. This chain links TRBV7-8 with TRBJ2-1; D perhaps matches TRBD1 (5 bases). CDR1 is SGHVS and CDR2 is FQNEAQ in the germline V gene. The CDR3 totals 15 residues. V shed 6 bases and J shed 4 bases, with 16 bases lying between them.

This clonotype was observed a few times. The chain uses TRBV5-8 and TRBJ2-3; perhaps D is TRBD1 or TRBD2 (5 bases each). CDR1 SGHTS and CDR2 YDEGEE come from the germline V gene. This CDR3 comprises 14 residues. V gave up 7 bases and J gave up 11 bases, with 23 bases separating them. This chain's CDR3 is CASSRAVIHGGQYF. In nucleotides, the CDR3 is TGTGCCAGCTCTCGGGCAGTCATCCATGGGGGGCAGTATTTT.

This clonotype was seen repeatedly, ten times or more. The V gene is TRBV4-2, the J gene TRBJ1-1; D call uncertain. V lost 4 bases and J lost 3, with 21 bases in between. Germline V lookup: CDR1 LGHNA, CDR2 YNFKEQ. The CDR3 is 17 residues long. CDR3 in DNA: TGTGCCAGCAGCCCCCCGCCGAGCCACTCCTTGGACACTGAAGCTTTCTTT. Translating gives CASSPPPSHSLDTEAFF.

The chain combines TRBV13 with TRBJ2-5, with 10 bases identical to TRBD2. This CDR3 has 16 residues. Trimming took 2 bases from V and 4 from J; bases not matched to a gene: 7. Germline V CDR1 and CDR2: PRHDT, FYEKMQ (reference sequence). CDR3 sequence (DNA): TGTGCCAGCAGCTTATTGGAGCGGGAGGGAACAGAGACCCAGTACTTC. This gives the protein CASSLLEREGTETQYF.

This clonotype was detected ten times or more. The chain couples TRBV6-1 to TRBJ1-2, with 9 bases matching TRBD1. The CDR3 is made up of 14 amino acids. The germline gives CDR1 MNHNS, CDR2 SASEGT. Germline trimming cut 6 bases from V and 9 bases from J; bases unmatched to any gene: 11. Here the CDR3 DNA reads TGTGCCAGCAGGCCCTCCCGGGACAGGGTTAGCTACACCTTC. Its translation: CASRPSRDRVSYTF.

This clonotype occurred many times. The chain combines TRBV7-6 with TRBJ2-3, with a tentative D call TRBD2 (6 bases). This CDR3 has 16 amino acids. Trimming took off 1 base at V and 1 base at J, with 12 bases between the two ends. The V gene's germline CDR1 is SGHVS and CDR2 FNYEAQ. The CDR3 DNA reads as TGTGCCAGCAGCTTAGGGCGGGGAATCCGCACAGATACGCAGTATTTT. Its translation: CASSLGRGIRTDTQYF.

The V and J genes are TRBV7-2 and TRBJ2-1; the D is unclear. Germline V gene sequence: CDR1 SGHTA, CDR2 FQGNSA. The CDR3 length is 12 residues. Trimming took off 1 base at V and 12 bases at J, with 10 bases between the two ends. The CDR3 spells CASSLGVSGQFF. The DNA of the CDR3 is TGTGCCAGCAGCTTAGGCGTCAGTGGGCAGTTCTTC. Full variable domain (missing parts from reference TRBV7-2 and TRBJ2-1): GAGVSQSPSNKVTEKGKDVELRCDPISGHTALYWYRQSLGQGLEFLIYFQGNSAPDKSGLPSDRFSAERTGGSVSTLTIQRTQQEDSAVYLCASSLGVSGQFFGPGTRLTVL.

Ten or more counts support this clonotype. The chain is built from TRBV14 and TRBJ1-2; a weak D match, TRBD1 (5 bases). The CDR3 has 14 amino acids. Trimming removed 7 bases at V and 7 bases at J, with 19 bases between. In germline, CDR1 is SGHDN, CDR2 FVKESK. CDR3 DNA sequence: TGTGCCAGCACCCCGACTGGGCAGGGTCGTGGCTACACCTTC. This translates into CASTPTGQGRGYTF.

This clonotype was picked up many times. The chain has TRBV7-9 and TRBJ1-2, with D possibly matching TRBD1 (6 bases). CDR1 SEHNR and CDR2 FQNEAQ come from the germline V gene (reference sequence). V was shortened by 0 bases and J by 8 bases, with 13 bases between the two germline ends. The CDR3 length is 14 residues. The CDR3 DNA reads as TGTGCCAGCAGCTTAGCACCAGGGGCCGAAGGCTACACCTTC. Translating it yields CASSLAPGAEGYTF.

This clonotype was recorded at least ten times. The genes are TRBV7-6 and TRBJ2-5; tentative D call: TRBD2 (6 bases). The CDR3 length is 15 residues. V was pared by 4 bases and J by 5 bases, with 17 bases between. Germline CDR1 SGHVS, CDR2 FNYEAQ. The CDR3 nucleotides read TGTGCCAGCAGCTCCAACCCGGGGACTCTCGAGACCCAGTACTTC. It translates to CASSSNPGTLETQYF.

This clonotype was observed many times. This chain links TRBV6-6 with TRBJ2-7, with D possibly matching TRBD2 (5 bases). CDR1 MNHNY and CDR2 SVGAGI come from the germline V gene (reference sequence). There are 13 residues in the CDR3. Trimming left V 2 bases short and J 5 bases short, with 10 bases between. The CDR3 bases are TGTGCCAGCAGTTACGCGGGCCGCCACGAGCAGTACTTC. It specifies CASSYAGRHEQYF.

The chain carries TRBV27 and TRBJ2-3, with TRBD2 identical over 7 bases. This CDR3 has 16 amino acids. Germline V lookup: CDR1 MNHEY, CDR2 SMNVEV (reference sequence). The J segment lost 4 bases and the V segment lost 3 bases, leaving 10 bases of the junction unmatched. Written as DNA, the CDR3 is TGTGCCAGCAGTTTTCTTGCGGGAGCCCGCCCAGATACGCAGTATTTT. This translates into CASSFLAGARPDTQYF.

This clonotype was seen ten or more times. The chain has TRBV7-6 and TRBJ1-1; perhaps TRBD1 as D (5 bases). There are 14 residues in the CDR3. V was trimmed by 5 bases and J by 5 bases, leaving 15 bases between them. Germline V CDR1 and CDR2: SGHVS, FNYEAQ. The CDR3 region has the DNA TGTGCCAGCAGCCTAAGCGGGGGAGGGACTGAAGCTTTCTTT. Its protein is CASSLSGGGTEAFF.